The sequence of this T cell receptor (beta chain) was determined in a study of human T cells and chemical hapten exposure. Study context: Mainly, slight library volume differences in the pool made TCR yields vary. Findings and limits, study-wide: Following DPC sensitization, TCRs present above 1 in 1000 frequency showed no change.

CDR1 and CDR2 from the germline V gene are WSHSY and SAAADI. This CDR3 region has 14 residues. The V and J ends lost 6 bases and 2 bases respectively, with 13 bases between them. Time point given: healthy volunteer bleed at 2 weeks. Someone pulled total RNA out of unfractionated whole blood. The library labeled individual cDNA molecules by adding unique molecular identifiers to them. Per the study methods: Samples had a median of approximately 89,000 TCRs, ranging roughly 23,224 to 690,600. MiXCR was run by TCRdb on the RACE reads, yielding one entry per CDR3 protein. TCRdb's processing, not the authors', yielded these V and J calls. Among roughly 46,000 distinct CDR3 sequences listed, about 4.5% were seen once. This clonotype was picked up many times. What it recognizes is unknown.

Sequencing was carried out using whole blood. J is TRBJ1-2 and V is TRBV10-2; tentative D call: TRBD1 (5 bases). This receptor was taken from a human donor in good health. Some clones in this sample may be carry-over from other donors' samples. CDR3 sequence reads: CASRVGEANYGYTF. In DNA form, the CDR3 reads TGCGCCAGCAGGGTGGGGGAAGCGAACTATGGCTACACCTTC.